The rows below give T cell receptor beta chains drawn from one sample of a study of blood T cell repertoires in COVID-19. Produced via immunoSEQ multiplex PCR; TCRdb's table is partial and in-frame only. Counted here are some 330,000 clones, around nine tenths occurring once; the ten biggest clones make up about 5%. Material for sequencing was PBMCs or T cells enriched from blood (not recorded which). All receptors derive from a man younger than 45 who had recovered from COVID-19. Each CDR3 is given with its conserved first and last residue. D genes are given only for firm matches. A row's size may be missing; if present it is once, few, many or a size class.

J	D	V	size	CDR3	DNA
TRBJ2-3	NA	TRBV5-5	NA	CASSSGDPTDTQYF	TGTGCCAGCAGCTCAGGGGATCCCACAGATACGCAGTATTTT
TRBJ1-1	TRBD1	TRBV5-1	NA	CASSFTQGAGTEAFF	TGCGCCAGCAGCTTTACCCAGGGGGCGGGCACTGAAGCTTTCTTT
TRBJ2-7	NA	TRBV2	once	CASSESGQHYEQYF	TGTGCCAGCAGTGAATCGGGTCAGCACTACGAGCAGTACTTC
TRBJ1-2	NA	TRBV25-1	NA	CASSDRDSNYGYTF	TGTGCCAGCAGTGACAGGGACTCTAACTATGGCTACACCTTC
TRBJ2-5	NA	TRBV12-3/TRBV12-4	NA	CASSWGDQETQYF	TGTGCCAGCAGTTGGGGAGACCAAGAGACCCAGTACTTC
TRBJ1-5	NA	TRBV28	NA	CASSFSPRVGQPQHF	TGTGCCAGCAGTTTCAGCCCCAGGGTGGGTCAGCCCCAGCATTTT
TRBJ1-5	TRBD1	TRBV28	NA	CASSLVQGHQPQHF	TGTGCCAGCAGTTTGGTACAGGGGCATCAGCCCCAGCATTTT
TRBJ2-5	TRBD1	TRBV5-1	NA	CASSFQTGGLQETQYF	TGCGCCAGCAGCTTCCAGACAGGGGGCCTGCAAGAGACCCAGTACTTC
TRBJ1-1	NA	TRBV18	NA	CASSPWQAEAFF	TGTGCCAGCTCACCCTGGCAGGCTGAAGCTTTCTTT
TRBJ1-5	TRBD1	TRBV5-1	NA	CASSPGTGKGNQPQHF	TGCGCCAGCAGCCCCGGGACAGGGAAGGGCAATCAGCCCCAGCATTTT
TRBJ2-1	NA	TRBV6-2/TRBV6-3	NA	CASSPGGLYNEQFF	TGTGCCAGCAGTCCGGGGGGCCTATACAATGAGCAGTTCTTC
TRBJ1-4	TRBD1	TRBV18	NA	CASSPLEGAREKLFF	TGTGCCAGCTCACCACTGGAGGGGGCCCGTGAAAAACTGTTTTTT
TRBJ1-5	NA	TRBV2	NA	CASSYQNNQPQHF	TGTGCCAGCAGTTATCAGAACAATCAGCCCCAGCATTTT
TRBJ2-7	TRBD1	TRBV18	NA	CASSPTGVPYEQYF	TGTGCCAGCTCACCGACAGGGGTTCCCTACGAGCAGTACTTC
TRBJ1-6	NA	TRBV4-1	NA	CASSPRRGDGANSPLHF	TGCGCCAGCAGCCCTAGACGGGGGGACGGAGCGAATTCACCCCTCCACTTT
TRBJ2-5	TRBD1	TRBV24-1	NA	CATSESGTVQETQYF	TGTGCCACCAGTGAGTCAGGGACAGTCCAAGAGACCCAGTACTTC
TRBJ2-1	TRBD2	TRBV11-3	NA	CASSLLRGSEQFF	TGTGCCAGCAGCTTACTGCGGGGGTCTGAGCAGTTCTTC
TRBJ2-7	TRBD1	TRBV7-2	NA	CASSLVPGGYEQYF	TGTGCCAGCAGCTTAGTGCCAGGGGGCTACGAGCAGTACTTC
TRBJ1-1	TRBD1	TRBV3-1/TRBV3-2	NA	CASSQGQGYTEAFF	TGTGCCAGCAGCCAAGGACAGGGGTACACTGAAGCTTTCTTT